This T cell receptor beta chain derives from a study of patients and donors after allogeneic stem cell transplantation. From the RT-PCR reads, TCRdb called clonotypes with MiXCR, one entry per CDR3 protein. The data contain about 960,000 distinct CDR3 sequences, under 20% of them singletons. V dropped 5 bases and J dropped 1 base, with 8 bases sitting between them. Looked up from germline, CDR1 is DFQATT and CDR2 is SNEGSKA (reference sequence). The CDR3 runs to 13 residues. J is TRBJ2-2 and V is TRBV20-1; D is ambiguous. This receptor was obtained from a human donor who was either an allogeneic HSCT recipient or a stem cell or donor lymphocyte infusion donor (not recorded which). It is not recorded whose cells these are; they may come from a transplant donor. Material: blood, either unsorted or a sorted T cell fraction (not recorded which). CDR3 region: CSAPRLNTGELFF. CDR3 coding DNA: TGCAGTGCTCCCAGATTGAACACCGGGGAGCTGTTTTTT.